Listed below are T cell receptor beta chains from one sample, sequenced in a study of blood T cell repertoires in COVID-19. Generated by immunoSEQ multiplex PCR, the TCRdb table keeps only in-frame clones and is missing some. The sample consists of more than 95,000 clones, approximately 80% of them appearing once. The sequencing sample was made of peripheral blood. All receptors derive from a man aged 80 or over with acute or convalescent COVID-19. Both conserved end residues are part of each CDR3. The D gene is left open where the match is weak. For some rows the clone size is stated as once, few or many, or as a class when expanded; others skip it.

CDR3nt: TGTGCGATCAGACAGGGCTCCTACAATGAGCAGTTCTTC
CDR3aa: CAIRQGSYNEQFF
abundance: few
v_gene: TRBV6-6
d_gene: TRBD1
j_gene: TRBJ2-1

CDR3nt: TGTGCCAGCTCAATCGGGGGGGGCGGATACGAGCAGTACTTC
CDR3aa: CASSIGGGGYEQYF
abundance: NA
v_gene: TRBV27
d_gene: TRBD2
j_gene: TRBJ2-7

CDR3nt: TGTGCCAGCCATCGGACTAGCGGCAATGAGCAGTTCTTC
CDR3aa: CASHRTSGNEQFF
abundance: NA
v_gene: TRBV6-5
d_gene: TRBD2
j_gene: TRBJ2-1

CDR3nt: TGTGCCAGCAGTGTCCGGGACAGGGGCGGAGGCTACACCTTC
CDR3aa: CASSVRDRGGGYTF
abundance: NA
v_gene: TRBV28
d_gene: TRBD1
j_gene: TRBJ1-2

CDR3nt: TGCGCCAGCAGCTTGCAGCGGGGCTACGAGCAGTACTTC
CDR3aa: CASSLQRGYEQYF
abundance: NA
v_gene: TRBV5-1
d_gene: TRBD2
j_gene: TRBJ2-7

CDR3nt: TGTGCCAGCAGCCAGCAGGGGAACACTGAAGCTTTCTTT
CDR3aa: CASSQQGNTEAFF
abundance: NA
v_gene: TRBV7-2
d_gene: NA
j_gene: TRBJ1-1

CDR3nt: TGTGCCAGCAGCCACAGTCCCGGGACAGGGGGCGGGTTTCAGCCCCAGCATTTT
CDR3aa: CASSHSPGTGGGFQPQHF
abundance: NA
v_gene: TRBV4-2
d_gene: TRBD1
j_gene: TRBJ1-5

CDR3nt: TGTGCCAGCAGCCTAAGACAGGGCGCTACCTACCCCCTCCACTTT
CDR3aa: CASSLRQGATYPLHF
abundance: NA
v_gene: TRBV5-8
d_gene: TRBD1
j_gene: TRBJ1-6

CDR3nt: TGTGCCAGCCCCCCAGGGGAAGACAGGGGAAAGGGCAATCAGCCCCAGCATTTT
CDR3aa: CASPPGEDRGKGNQPQHF
abundance: few
v_gene: TRBV21-1
d_gene: NA
j_gene: TRBJ1-5

CDR3nt: TGCGCCAGCAGCTTGGACGGGAGTGGCGGGACTGAAGCTTTCTTT
CDR3aa: CASSLDGSGGTEAFF
abundance: NA
v_gene: TRBV5-1
d_gene: NA
j_gene: TRBJ1-1